Shown below are 10 T cell receptor beta chains from a single sample sequenced in a study of CD8+ T cells in alopecia areata (dated by TCRdb to between 2017 and 2018). Reading the label with the study, this specimen's time point is: around 4 weeks on oral tofacitinib. The sample's treatment or condition, from its label and the paper: oral pan-JAK inhibitor, 5-10 mg twice daily. The receptor library was made with the immunoSEQ multiplex PCR assay. For TCR sequencing, RNA was extracted from every sample and reverse transcribed into cDNA to serve as template. TCRdb retrieved this table from immuneACCESS and kept in-frame rearrangements only. Not all clones are present; in checked studies, unresolved V genes account for under half, and no reason is known for the remainder. The sample yields about 220,000 clones; 50% to 60% were counted once. Roughly 1.5% of the sample is held by the ten biggest clonotypes.

Sequenced here: CD4+ T cells sorted from blood, sampled at week 4, from a patient treated with tofacitinib. These receptor sequences come from a human donor with alopecia areata.

V and J are TRBV6-5 and TRBJ1-2; 9 bases are shared with TRBD1. The CDR3 has 14 residues. CDR1 is MNHEY and CDR2 is SVGAGI in the germline V gene. With 6 bases clipped from V and 2 bases from J, the junction kept 4 bases outside the gene matches. The CDR3 protein is CASRPGTGNYGYTF. CDR3 nucleotide sequence: TGTGCCAGCAGGCCCGGGACAGGGAACTATGGCTACACCTTC.

This rearrangement joins TRBV30 to TRBJ2-1; a weak D match, TRBD2 (5 bases). Germline CDR1 GTSNPN, CDR2 SVGIG (reference sequence). V was pared by 5 bases and J by 10 bases, with 15 bases between. The CDR3 runs to 12 residues. CDR3 nucleotides: TGTGCCTGGGATGGCGGGCTCGGGGAGCAGTTCTTC. Amino acids: CAWDGGLGEQFF.

The chain employs TRBV29-1 and TRBJ1-2; no reliable D call. The CDR3 covers 12 residues. Germline V gene sequence: CDR1 SQVTM, CDR2 ANQGSEA. Trimming took off 3 bases at V and 4 bases at J, with 9 bases between the two ends. In DNA, the CDR3 is TGCAGCGTTGATTGGTTTCCCTATGGCTACACCTTC. Encoded protein: CSVDWFPYGYTF.

This clone was found many times. The V gene is TRBV2, the J gene TRBJ1-1; D is uncertain. Trimming removed 0 bases at V and 11 bases at J, with 10 bases between. The CDR3 spans 12 residues. Germline V gene data show CDR1 as SNHLY and CDR2 as FYNNEI. The CDR3 sequence is CASSEARSEAFF. CDR3 sequence (DNA): TGTGCCAGCAGTGAAGCGAGAAGCGAGGCTTTCTTT. The complete variable domain, with remaining parts taken from reference TRBV2 and TRBJ1-1, reads EPEVTQTPSHQVTQMGQEVILRCVPISNHLYFYWYRQILGQKVEFLVSFYNNEISEKSEIFDDQFSVERPDGSNFTLKIRSTKLEDSAMYFCASSEARSEAFFGQGTRLTVV.

The chain couples TRBV30 to TRBJ1-6; 8 positions agree with TRBD1. CDR3 length: 16 amino acids. The germline V gene encodes CDR1 GTSNPN and CDR2 SVGIG (reference sequence). Germline trimming cut 4 bases from V and 9 bases from J; bases unmatched to any gene: 14. CDR3: CAWILKGGTGSSPLHF. The CDR3 bases are TGTGCCTGGATCCTTAAAGGGGGGACAGGCTCTTCACCCCTCCACTTT.

The table lists this clone with many counts. This chain uses TRBV7-9 with TRBJ2-3, with a possible D match to TRBD2 (6 bases). CDR1 SEHNR and CDR2 FQNEAQ come from the germline V gene (reference sequence). Trimming cost V 3 bases and J 0 bases, with 10 bases left between them. The CDR3 sequence is 15 residues long. CDR3 coding DNA: TGTGCCAGCAGCTTCGGGGGAGATAGCACAGATACGCAGTATTTT. This gives the protein CASSFGGDSTDTQYF.

This chain links TRBV7-2 with TRBJ2-3; TRBD2 aligns across 8 bases. CDR3 size: 15 residues. V lost 3 bases, J lost 2 bases, and 4 bases stayed unmatched. Germline lookup yields CDR1 SGHTA and CDR2 FQGNSA. CDR3 nucleotide sequence: TGTGCCAGCAGCTTCGCGGGGGGAAACACAGATACGCAGTATTTT. Its translation: CASSFAGGNTDTQYF.

The sample holds a few counts of this clone. The V gene is TRBV4-1, the J gene TRBJ1-6, with TRBD1 as a possible D gene (6 bases). The germline V gene has CDR1 MGHRA and CDR2 YSYEKL. This CDR3 region has 17 residues. Trimming cost V 1 base and J 5 bases, with 15 bases left between them. This CDR3 reads CASSQGGQGSNNSPLHF. The CDR3 nucleotides read TGCGCCAGCAGCCAAGGAGGTCAGGGGTCGAATAATTCACCCCTCCACTTT.

V usage is TRBV6-5 and J usage is TRBJ1-6; TRBD1 is a possible D gene (5 bases). The length of the CDR3 is 13 residues. In germline, CDR1 is MNHEY, CDR2 SVGAGI. The ends were cut back, 5 bases at V and 9 bases at J, with 11 bases in the middle. In DNA, the CDR3 is TGTGCCAGCAGTGGGGCCCCTGCTTCACCCCTCCACTTT. Its translation is CASSGAPASPLHF.

The CDR3 DNA follows: TGCGCCAGCAGCTCGGGGGAGTTGGCAGATACGCAGTATTTT. Translating gives CASSSGELADTQYF. The rearrangement uses TRBV5-1 and TRBJ2-3, with D maybe TRBD2 (6 bases). The CDR3 runs to 14 residues. From germline, CDR1 is SGHRS and CDR2 YFSETQ. Trimming cost V 3 bases and J 4 bases, with 12 bases left between them. The whole variable domain, remainder taken from reference TRBV5-1 and TRBJ2-3, is KAGVTQTPRYLIKTRGQQVTLSCSPISGHRSVSWYQQTPGQGLQFLFEYFSETQRNKGNFPGRFSGRQFSNSRSEMNVSTLELGDSALYLCASSSGELADTQYFGPGTRLTVL.